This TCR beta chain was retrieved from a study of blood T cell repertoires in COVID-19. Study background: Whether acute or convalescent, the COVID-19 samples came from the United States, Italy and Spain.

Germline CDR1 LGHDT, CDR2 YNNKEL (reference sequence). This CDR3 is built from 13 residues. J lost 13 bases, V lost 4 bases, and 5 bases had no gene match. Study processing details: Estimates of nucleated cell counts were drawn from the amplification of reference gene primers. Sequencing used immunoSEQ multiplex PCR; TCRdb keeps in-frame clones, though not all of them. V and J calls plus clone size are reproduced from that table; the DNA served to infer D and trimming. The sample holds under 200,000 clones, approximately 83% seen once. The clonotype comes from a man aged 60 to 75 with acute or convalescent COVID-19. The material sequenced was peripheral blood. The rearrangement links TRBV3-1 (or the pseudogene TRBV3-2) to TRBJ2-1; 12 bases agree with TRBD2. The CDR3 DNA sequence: TGTGCCAGCAGCCCGACTAGCGGGAGCGGACAGTTCTTC. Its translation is CASSPTSGSGQFF.